This T cell receptor (beta chain) derives from a study of blood T cells in healthy people across ages. Study-level information: Per two T cells, template switching captured roughly one barcoded beta molecule. Study-level results: Estimates of diversity drawn from one million T cells were considered underestimates.

Peripheral blood was drawn, approximately 9.4 milliliters per donor. The authors ran a second PCR of about 6 to 11 cycles using a sample-barcoded 5' primer and a J-beta primer mix. At least 2.5 million CDR3-containing paired-end reads were obtained per sample. One entry per CDR3 protein, called by TCRdb with MiXCR from the 5' RACE reads. The table includes about 930,000 distinct CDR3 sequences, 25% to 35% detected once. In germline, CDR1 is SGDLS, CDR2 YYNGEE. This CDR3 is 16 amino acids long. J was trimmed by 2 bases and V by 4 bases; bases with no gene match: 5. This clonotype was seen more than once but under ten times. Its antigen remains unidentified. The same sample was also studied in work on T cells of mothers and their children.

The V call is TRBV9, the J call TRBJ2-3, with TRBD2 matching over 12 bases. This clonotype was sampled from a woman in her thirties or forties in good health. The sample consisted of blood. The chain's CDR3 is CASSTGLAGYTDTQYF. The DNA of the CDR3 is TGTGCCAGCAGCACGGGACTAGCGGGTTACACAGATACGCAGTATTTT. Combining the CDR3 with reference TRBV9 and TRBJ2-3 gives the whole variable domain DSGVTQTPKHLITATGQRVTLRCSPRSGDLSVYWYQQSLDQGLQFLIQYYNGEERAKGNILERFSAQQFPDLHSELNLSSLELGDSALYFCASSTGLAGYTDTQYFGPGTRLTVL.